The 8 T cell receptor beta chains reported below all come from one sample, sequenced in a study of T-cell memory formation after mild COVID-19. One entry per CDR3 protein results from TCRdb running MiXCR on the 5' RACE reads. This sample has 450,000 or so distinct CDR3 sequences, with about 20% found just once. Sequenced material: PBMCs or a T cell subset sorted from them (not recorded which). The receptor set was obtained from an adult woman who had mild COVID-19 (a few samples of this study predate the infection). Cell type and time point are not known.

The V call is TRBV15, the J call TRBJ2-4, with D perhaps matching TRBD1 (5 bases). Trimming removed 0 bases at V and 8 bases at J, with 14 bases between. Germline lookup yields CDR1 LNHNV and CDR2 YYDKDF (reference sequence). This CDR3 has 15 residues. CDR3 coding DNA: TGTGCCACCAGCAGAGATCGCCAGGGTGAGCACATTCAGTACTTC. Protein sequence: CATSRDRQGEHIQYF.

This clonotype was picked up a small number of times. This chain connects TRBV20-1 to TRBJ1-6; D might be TRBD1 (6 bases). The CDR3 has 13 amino acids. Germline values: CDR1 DFQATT, CDR2 SNEGSKA (reference sequence). V lost 7 bases and J 10 bases, leaving 17 bases between the germline ends. CDR3 amino acids: CSVREQGNSPLHF. The CDR3 DNA sequence: TGCAGTGTTCGTGAACAGGGAAACTCACCCCTCCACTTT.

V gene TRBV18 combines with J gene TRBJ1-1, with TRBD1 matching 8 bases. The V segment lost 3 bases and the J segment 5 bases; nucleotides outside the gene matches: 5. Germline V gene sequence: CDR1 KGHSH, CDR2 LQKENI. The CDR3 extends over 14 amino acids. CDR3 coding DNA: TGTGCCAGCTCACCTCGGACAGGGCCGACTGAAGCTTTCTTT. It translates to CASSPRTGPTEAFF.

This chain uses TRBV4-3 with TRBJ1-2; D is undetermined. The CDR3 has 15 amino acids. Germline CDR1 LGHNA, CDR2 YSLEER. V lost 1 base and J 4 bases, leaving 13 bases between the germline ends. The CDR3 DNA reads as TGCGCCAGCAGCCAAGGGCTAGATGCGAGCTATGGCTACACCTTC. Protein sequence: CASSQGLDASYGYTF.

The chain combines TRBV7-3 with TRBJ2-1; tentative D call: TRBD1 (6 bases). Germline lookup yields CDR1 SGHTA and CDR2 FQGTGA. The CDR3 extends over 15 amino acids. Trimming left V 1 base short and J 3 bases short, with 10 bases between. The CDR3 loop is CASSLMTGLYNEQFF. CDR3 sequence (DNA): TGTGCCAGCAGCTTAATGACAGGCCTCTACAATGAGCAGTTCTTC.

The rearrangement joins TRBV20-1 to TRBJ2-7; TRBD2 matches at 8 bases. The germline gives CDR1 DFQATT, CDR2 SNEGSKA (reference sequence). Trimming cost V 3 bases and J 0 bases; bases outside gene matches: 4. This CDR3 spans 14 amino acids. CDR3 loop: CSASRSGVSYEQYF. CDR3 DNA sequence: TGCAGTGCTAGTCGTAGCGGGGTCTCCTACGAGCAGTACTTC.

This clonotype was detected a few times. This rearrangement joins TRBV20-1 to TRBJ1-2; perhaps TRBD1 as D (6 bases). CDR3 length: 12 residues. Trimming removed 5 bases at V and 6 bases at J, with 13 bases between. Germline assignment: CDR1 DFQATT and CDR2 SNEGSKA (reference sequence). CDR3 sequence reads: CSAPWGGDGYTF. The CDR3 DNA follows: TGCAGTGCTCCGTGGGGGGGCGATGGCTACACCTTC.

The chain recombines TRBV6-2 or TRBV6-3 with TRBJ2-1; D unclear. The CDR3 is made up of 12 amino acids. Trimming removed 2 bases at V and 8 bases at J, with 7 bases between. Germline V gives CDR1 MNHEY, CDR2 SVGEGT. Here the CDR3 reads CASSYKGDEQFF. DNA of the CDR3: TGTGCCAGCAGTTACAAAGGAGATGAGCAGTTCTTC.